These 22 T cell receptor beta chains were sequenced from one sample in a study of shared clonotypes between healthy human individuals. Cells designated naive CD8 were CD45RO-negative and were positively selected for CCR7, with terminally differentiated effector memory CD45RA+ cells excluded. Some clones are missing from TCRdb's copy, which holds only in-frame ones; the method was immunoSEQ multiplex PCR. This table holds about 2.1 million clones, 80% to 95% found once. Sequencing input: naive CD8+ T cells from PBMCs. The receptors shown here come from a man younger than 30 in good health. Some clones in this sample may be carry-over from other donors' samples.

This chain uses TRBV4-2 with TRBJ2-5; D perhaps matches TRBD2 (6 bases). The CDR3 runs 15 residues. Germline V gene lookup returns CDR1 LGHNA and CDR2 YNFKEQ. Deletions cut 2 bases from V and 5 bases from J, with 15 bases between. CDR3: CASSQLQRLGETQYF. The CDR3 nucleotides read TGTGCCAGCAGCCAATTACAGAGACTAGGGGAGACCCAGTACTTC.

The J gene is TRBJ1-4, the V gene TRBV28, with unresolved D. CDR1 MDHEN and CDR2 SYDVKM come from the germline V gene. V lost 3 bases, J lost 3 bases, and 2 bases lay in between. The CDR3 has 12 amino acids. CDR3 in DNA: TGTGCCAGCAGTTTCCCTAATGAAAAACTGTTTTTT. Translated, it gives CASSFPNEKLFF.

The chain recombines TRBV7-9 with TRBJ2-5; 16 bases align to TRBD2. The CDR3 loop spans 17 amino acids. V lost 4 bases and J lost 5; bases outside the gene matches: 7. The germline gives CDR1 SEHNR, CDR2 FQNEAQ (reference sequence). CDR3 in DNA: TGTGCCAGCAGCTCTGGGACTAGCGGGAGGGCCAGGGAGACCCAGTACTTC. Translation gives CASSSGTSGRARETQYF. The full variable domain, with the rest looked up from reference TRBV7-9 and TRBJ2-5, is DTGVSQNPRHKITKRGQNVTFRCDPISEHNRLYWYRQTLGQGPEFLTYFQNEAQLEKSRLLSDRFSAERPKGSFSTLEIQRTEQGDSAMYLCASSSGTSGRARETQYFGPGTRLLVL.

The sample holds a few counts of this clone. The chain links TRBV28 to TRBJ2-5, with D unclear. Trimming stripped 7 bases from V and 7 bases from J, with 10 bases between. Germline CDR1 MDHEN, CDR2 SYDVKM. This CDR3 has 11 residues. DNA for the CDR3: TGTGCCAGCATTCTAAGGAGGACCCAGTACTTC. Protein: CASILRRTQYF.

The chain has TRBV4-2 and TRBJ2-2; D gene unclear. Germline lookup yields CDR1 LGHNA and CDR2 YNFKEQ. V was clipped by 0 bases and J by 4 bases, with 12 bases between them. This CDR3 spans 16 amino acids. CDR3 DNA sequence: TGTGCCAGCAGCCAAGATAAGTTTTTCATCACCGGGGAGCTGTTTTTT. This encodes CASSQDKFFITGELFF.

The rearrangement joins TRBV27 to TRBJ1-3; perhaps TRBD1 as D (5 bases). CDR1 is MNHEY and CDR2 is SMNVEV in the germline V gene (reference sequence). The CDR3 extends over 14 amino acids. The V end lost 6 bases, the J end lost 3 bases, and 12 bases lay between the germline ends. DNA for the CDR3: TGTGCCAGCAGCGTCCGGGGGGATGGAAACACCATATATTTT. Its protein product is CASSVRGDGNTIYF.

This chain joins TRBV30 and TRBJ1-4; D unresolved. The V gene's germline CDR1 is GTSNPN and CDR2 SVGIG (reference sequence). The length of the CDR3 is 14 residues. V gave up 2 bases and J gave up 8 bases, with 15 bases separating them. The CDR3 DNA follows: TGTGCCTGGAGTTGGCAGTTAAGAGGGGAAAAACTGTTTTTT. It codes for CAWSWQLRGEKLFF.

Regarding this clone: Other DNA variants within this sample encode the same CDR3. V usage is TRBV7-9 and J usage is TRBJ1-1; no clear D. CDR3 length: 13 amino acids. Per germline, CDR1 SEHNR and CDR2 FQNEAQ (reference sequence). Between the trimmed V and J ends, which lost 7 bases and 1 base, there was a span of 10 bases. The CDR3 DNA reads TGTGCCAGCACGGGAGGCGGGAACACTGAAGCTTTCTTT. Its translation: CASTGGGNTEAFF.

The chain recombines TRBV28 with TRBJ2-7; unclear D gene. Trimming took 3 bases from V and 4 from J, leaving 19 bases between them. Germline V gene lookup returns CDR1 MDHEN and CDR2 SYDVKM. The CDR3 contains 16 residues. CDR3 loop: CASSFFSRPSLYEQYF. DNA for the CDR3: TGTGCCAGCAGTTTTTTCTCACGTCCGAGCCTGTACGAGCAGTACTTC.

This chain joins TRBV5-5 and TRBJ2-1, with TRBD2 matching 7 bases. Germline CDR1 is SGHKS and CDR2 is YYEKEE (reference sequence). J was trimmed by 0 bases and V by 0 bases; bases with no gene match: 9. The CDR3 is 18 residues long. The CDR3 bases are TGTGCCAGCAGCTTGGGCGGAAGGGGCGGGAGCTCCTACAATGAGCAGTTCTTC. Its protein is CASSLGGRGGSSYNEQFF.

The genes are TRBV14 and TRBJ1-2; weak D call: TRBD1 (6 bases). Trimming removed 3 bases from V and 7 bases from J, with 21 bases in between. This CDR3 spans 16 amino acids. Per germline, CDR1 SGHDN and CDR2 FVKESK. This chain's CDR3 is CASSQSWHPRGGGYTF. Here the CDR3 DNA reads TGTGCCAGCAGCCAGTCTTGGCACCCCCGAGGGGGTGGCTACACCTTC.

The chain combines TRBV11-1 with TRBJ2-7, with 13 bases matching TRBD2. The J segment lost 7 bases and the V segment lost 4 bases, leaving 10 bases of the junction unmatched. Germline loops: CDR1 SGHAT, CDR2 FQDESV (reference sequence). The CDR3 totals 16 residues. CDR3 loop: CASSSGGLAGVREQYF. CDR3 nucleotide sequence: TGTGCCAGCAGCTCAGGTGGACTAGCGGGAGTGCGGGAGCAGTACTTC.

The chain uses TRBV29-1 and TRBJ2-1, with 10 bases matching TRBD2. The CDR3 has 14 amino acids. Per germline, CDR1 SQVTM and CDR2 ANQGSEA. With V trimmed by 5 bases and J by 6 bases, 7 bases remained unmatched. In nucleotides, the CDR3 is TGCAGCGTTAAAAGCGGGAGGGCCTTCAATGAGCAGTTCTTC. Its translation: CSVKSGRAFNEQFF.

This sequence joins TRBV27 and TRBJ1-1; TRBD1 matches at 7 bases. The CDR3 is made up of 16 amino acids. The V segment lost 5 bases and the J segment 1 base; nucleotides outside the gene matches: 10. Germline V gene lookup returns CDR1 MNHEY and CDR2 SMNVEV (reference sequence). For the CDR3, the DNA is TGTGCCAGCAGTCCATACCAAGGGACAGCGAACACTGAAGCTTTCTTT. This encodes CASSPYQGTANTEAFF.

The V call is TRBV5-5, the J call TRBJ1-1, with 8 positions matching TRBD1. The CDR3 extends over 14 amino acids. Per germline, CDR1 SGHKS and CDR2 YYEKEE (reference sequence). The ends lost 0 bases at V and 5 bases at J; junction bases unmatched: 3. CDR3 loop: CASSLAGGWTEAFF. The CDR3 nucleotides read TGTGCCAGCAGCTTGGCAGGGGGCTGGACTGAAGCTTTCTTT.

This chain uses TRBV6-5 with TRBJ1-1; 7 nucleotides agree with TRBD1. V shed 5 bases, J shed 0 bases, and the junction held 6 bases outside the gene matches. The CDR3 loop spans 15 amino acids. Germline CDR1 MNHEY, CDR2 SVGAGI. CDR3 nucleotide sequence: TGTGCCAGCAGTGTCGTAACAGGGGTGAACACTGAAGCTTTCTTT. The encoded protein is CASSVVTGVNTEAFF.

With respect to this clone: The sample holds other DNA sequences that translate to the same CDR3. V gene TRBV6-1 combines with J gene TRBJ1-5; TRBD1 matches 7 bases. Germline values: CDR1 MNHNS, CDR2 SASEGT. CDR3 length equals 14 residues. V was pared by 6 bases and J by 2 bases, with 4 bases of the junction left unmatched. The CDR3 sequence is CASRETGGNQPQHF. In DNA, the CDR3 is TGTGCCAGCAGAGAAACAGGGGGCAATCAGCCCCAGCATTTT.

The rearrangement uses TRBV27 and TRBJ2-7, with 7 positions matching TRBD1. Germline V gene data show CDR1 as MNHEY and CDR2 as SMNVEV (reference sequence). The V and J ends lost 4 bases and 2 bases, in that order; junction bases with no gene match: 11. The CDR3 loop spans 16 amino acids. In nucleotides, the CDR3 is TGTGCCAGCAGTTCCCTCGGACAGGTGGGACCCTACGAGCAGTACTTC. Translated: CASSSLGQVGPYEQYF.

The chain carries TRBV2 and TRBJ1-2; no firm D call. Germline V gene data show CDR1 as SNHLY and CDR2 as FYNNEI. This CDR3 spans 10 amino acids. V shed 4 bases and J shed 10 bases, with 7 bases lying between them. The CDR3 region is CASSGPFYTF. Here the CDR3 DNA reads TGTGCCAGCAGTGGGCCGTTCTACACCTTC. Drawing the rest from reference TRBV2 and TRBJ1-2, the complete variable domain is EPEVTQTPSHQVTQMGQEVILRCVPISNHLYFYWYRQILGQKVEFLVSFYNNEISEKSEIFDDQFSVERPDGSNFTLKIRSTKLEDSAMYFCASSGPFYTFGSGTRLTVV.

CDR3 coding DNA: TGTGCCAGCAGTTTTTTTGCAGATGACACTGAAGCTTTCTTT. This translates into CASSFFADDTEAFF. The chain has TRBV27 and TRBJ1-1; D gene uncertain. The CDR3 runs to 14 residues. Trimming removed 3 bases at V and 3 bases at J, with 11 bases between. Per the germline V gene, CDR1 is MNHEY and CDR2 is SMNVEV (reference sequence).

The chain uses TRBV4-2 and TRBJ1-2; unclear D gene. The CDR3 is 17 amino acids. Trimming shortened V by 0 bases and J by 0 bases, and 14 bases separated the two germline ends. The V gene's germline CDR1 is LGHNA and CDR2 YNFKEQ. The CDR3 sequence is CASSQDLPTSSNYGYTF. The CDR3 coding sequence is TGTGCCAGCAGCCAAGACCTTCCCACCTCATCTAACTATGGCTACACCTTC.

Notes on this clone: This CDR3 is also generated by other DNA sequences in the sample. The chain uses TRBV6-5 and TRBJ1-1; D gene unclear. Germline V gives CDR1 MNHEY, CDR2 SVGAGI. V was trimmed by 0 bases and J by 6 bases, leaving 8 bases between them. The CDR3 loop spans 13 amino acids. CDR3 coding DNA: TGTGCCAGCAGTTACTCGGGGAGGGCTGAAGCTTTCTTT. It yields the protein CASSYSGRAEAFF.